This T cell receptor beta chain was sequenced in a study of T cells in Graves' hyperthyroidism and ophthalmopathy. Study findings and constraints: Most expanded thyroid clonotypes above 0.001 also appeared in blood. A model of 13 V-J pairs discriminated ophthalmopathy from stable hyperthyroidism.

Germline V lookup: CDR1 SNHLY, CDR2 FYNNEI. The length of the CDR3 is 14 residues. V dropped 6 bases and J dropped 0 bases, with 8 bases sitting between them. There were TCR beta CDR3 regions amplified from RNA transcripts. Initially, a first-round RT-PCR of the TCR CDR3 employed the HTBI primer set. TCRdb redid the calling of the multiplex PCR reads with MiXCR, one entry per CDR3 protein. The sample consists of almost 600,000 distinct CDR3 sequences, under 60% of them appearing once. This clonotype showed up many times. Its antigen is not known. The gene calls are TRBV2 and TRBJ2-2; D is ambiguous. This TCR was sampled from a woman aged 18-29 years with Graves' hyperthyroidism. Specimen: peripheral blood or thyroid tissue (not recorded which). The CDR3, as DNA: TGTGCCAGCAGCGACACCACGAACACCGGGGAGCTGTTTTTT. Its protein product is CASSDTTNTGELFF.